The 13 T cell receptor beta chains reported below all come from one sample, sequenced in a study of early T cells in non-severe SARS-CoV-2 infection (dated by TCRdb to about 2021). The library was generated by 5' RACE. These reads were obtained on a NextSeq 500. In TCRdb, the public reads were trimmed at Q25 with fastp and aligned with MiXCR, with productive beta chains retained. Every entry covers one CDR3 protein and lists the most common genes and DNA from its rows. In this sample the table shows roughly 66,000 distinct CDR3 sequences, 8% to 9.5% of which occur a single time. In total, the top ten clones hold 3.2% of the sample. The material sequenced was whole blood. Every receptor here comes from an adult who was a healthcare worker with PCR-confirmed SARS-CoV-2 infection or an uninfected control (not recorded which).

This clonotype was detected many times. The rearrangement joins TRBV5-5 to TRBJ1-1, with D unclear. There are 15 residues in the CDR3. Germline CDR1 is SGHKS and CDR2 is YYEKEE (reference sequence). Trimming left V 3 bases short and J 1 base short, with 13 bases between. The CDR3 sequence is CASSYAGRSNTEAFF. CDR3 coding DNA: TGTGCCAGCAGCTACGCAGGCCGTTCGAACACTGAAGCTTTCTTT. Full variable domain (outside the CDR3, taken from reference TRBV5-5 and TRBJ1-1): DAGVTQSPTHLIKTRGQQVTLRCSPISGHKSVSWYQQVLGQGPQFIFQYYEKEERGRGNFPDRFSARQFPNYSSELNVNALLLGDSALYLCASSYAGRSNTEAFFGQGTRLTVV.

This clonotype was detected ten times or more. The chain combines TRBV6-1 with TRBJ2-7; D is unclear. The CDR3 covers 13 residues. Per the germline V gene, CDR1 is MNHNS and CDR2 is SASEGT. Trimming stripped 2 bases from V and 9 bases from J, with 14 bases between. The CDR3 sequence: CASSESPQVGQYF. The CDR3 DNA reads TGTGCCAGCAGTGAATCCCCCCAGGTCGGGCAGTACTTC.

On this clonotype: The junction differs from germline at one of its ends, possibly a read error. V and J are TRBV20-1 and TRBJ1-1; tentatively, D is TRBD1 (6 bases). There are 15 residues in the CDR3. Germline assignment: CDR1 DFQATT and CDR2 SNEGSKA (reference sequence). DNA of the CDR3: TGCAGTGCTAGAGATACGGGGGCGAACCCCACTGAAGTTTTCTTT. It codes for CSARDTGANPTEVFF.

This clonotype was observed a few times. A much larger clone differs by one base, so this may be a read error. The rearrangement uses TRBV7-2 and TRBJ2-1; TRBD2 matches at 8 bases. The germline CDR1 and CDR2 sequences are SGHTA and FQGNSA. The CDR3 length is 14 residues. V lost 5 bases, J lost 2 bases, and 2 bases stayed unmatched. The CDR3: CASSPGLAYNEQFF. The CDR3, as DNA: TGTGCCAGCAGCCCGGGACTAGCCTACAATGAGCAGTTCTTC. Complete variable domain (other parts from reference TRBV7-2 and TRBJ2-1): GAGVSQSPSNKVTEKGKDVELRCDPISGHTALYWYRQSLGQGLEFLIYFQGNSAPDKSGLPSDRFSAERTGGSVSTLTIQRTQQEDSAVYLCASSPGLAYNEQFFGPGTRLTVL.

The V call is TRBV2, the J call TRBJ2-5, with 9 bases fitting TRBD2. The CDR3 covers 18 residues. Germline loops: CDR1 SNHLY, CDR2 FYNNEI. After removal of 4 bases from V and 5 bases from J, the junction contained 17 bases not matched to a gene. The DNA for the CDR3 is TGTGCCAGCAGTGGGCCGACTAGCGGCCCATCTTGGGAGGAGACCCAGTACTTC. Amino acids: CASSGPTSGPSWEETQYF.

This clonotype was seen ten or more times. The chain is built from TRBV20-1 and TRBJ2-1, with TRBD2 matching 9 bases. The CDR3 extends over 14 amino acids. J was trimmed by 4 bases and V by 1 base; bases with no gene match: 2. Germline CDR1 is DFQATT and CDR2 is SNEGSKA (reference sequence). CDR3 sequence (DNA): TGCAGTGCTAGAGGACTAGCGGAGTACAATGAGCAGTTCTTC. It is translated as CSARGLAEYNEQFF.

Many counts were recorded for this clonotype. This sequence joins TRBV7-9 and TRBJ2-2; perhaps TRBD2 as D (5 bases). Germline CDR1 reads SEHNR; CDR2 reads FQNEAQ (reference sequence). CDR3 size: 16 residues. Trimming cost V 2 bases and J 0 bases, with 10 bases left between them. The CDR3 protein is CASSLMGVANTGELFF. CDR3 in DNA: TGTGCCAGCAGCTTAATGGGAGTCGCGAACACCGGGGAGCTGTTTTTT.

This clonotype was detected many times. CDR3 in amino acids: CASSYPIQGAGSNQPQHF. CDR3 coding DNA: TGTGCCAGCAGTTACCCAATACAGGGGGCCGGAAGCAATCAGCCCCAGCATTTT. The genes are TRBV6-2 or TRBV6-3 and TRBJ1-5; 9 nucleotides agree with TRBD1. With 2 bases clipped from V and 1 base from J, the junction kept 9 bases outside the gene matches. In germline, CDR1 is MNHEY, CDR2 SVGEGT. The CDR3 length is 18 residues.

The chain combines TRBV2 with TRBJ2-1; 7 bases map to TRBD2. Germline-derived CDR1 and CDR2 are SNHLY and FYNNEI. The CDR3 totals 15 residues. The trim removed 6 bases at V and 8 bases at J, leaving 13 bases unmatched. The CDR3 bases are TGTGCCAGCAGCTCCCGCCTAGCGGAGGGTGATGAGCAGTTCTTC. This codes for CASSSRLAEGDEQFF.

This clonotype came up many times. This chain uses TRBV30 with TRBJ2-4, with D possibly TRBD2 on 6 matching bases. Germline CDR1 GTSNPN, CDR2 SVGIG (reference sequence). The CDR3 totals 15 residues. V shed 0 bases and J shed 3 bases, with 12 bases lying between them. CDR3 DNA sequence: TGTGCCTGGAGTGTCCCCGGGACTGGCAAAAACATTCAGTACTTC. Amino acids: CAWSVPGTGKNIQYF. Full variable domain (outside the CDR3, taken from reference TRBV30 and TRBJ2-4): SQTIHQWPATLVQPVGSPLSLECTVEGTSNPNLYWYRQAAGRGLQLLFYSVGIGQISSEVPQNLSASRPQDRQFILSSKKLLLSDSGFYLCAWSVPGTGKNIQYFGAGTRLSVL.

J is TRBJ2-7 and V is TRBV6-2 or TRBV6-3, with 8 bases identical to TRBD2. The CDR3 consists of 15 residues. From germline, CDR1 is MNHEY and CDR2 SVGEGT. V dropped 5 bases and J dropped 6; count of bases not matched to a gene: 12. CDR3 protein: CASSGGSAGVFEQYF. CDR3 nucleotide sequence: TGTGCCAGCAGTGGTGGGTCAGCGGGAGTCTTCGAGCAGTACTTC.

This clonotype was counted a few times. This chain joins TRBV3-1 and TRBJ2-5; no reliable D call. Looked up from germline, CDR1 is LGHDT and CDR2 is YNNKEL (reference sequence). The V gene lost 8 bases and the J gene lost 4 bases, with 11 bases spanning the gap. The CDR3 loop spans 12 amino acids. The DNA for the CDR3 is TGTGCCAGCGAATCTTCAGGAGAGACCCAGTACTTC. Protein product: CASESSGETQYF.

This clonotype was seen many times. The gene calls are TRBV6-5 and TRBJ2-3, with D possibly TRBD2 on 5 matching bases. The CDR3 runs 14 residues. Trimming took off 6 bases at V and 0 bases at J, with 10 bases between the two ends. Germline V gene lookup returns CDR1 MNHEY and CDR2 SVGAGI. CDR3: CASRKGVSTDTQYF. In DNA, the CDR3 is TGTGCCAGCAGGAAGGGAGTTAGCACAGATACGCAGTATTTT.